This T cell receptor (beta chain) is from a study of cytomegalovirus exposure and HLA in healthy donors. Study findings and constraints: The authors confirmed in vitro that a few CMV-associated chains were specific for CMV antigens. Earlier findings revealed that most TCR beta V segments proved productive either about 87% or about 30% of the time. Trimming of TCR beta V- and J-genes showed a link, identified in a later analysis, to a missense DCLRE1C variant. HLA allele associations emerged for about 16,000 TCR beta sequences in a later analysis, at 0.05 false discovery rate.

Comments on this clone: Its antigen is unknown.

Primers included in the PCR were 60 Vbeta and 13 Jbeta primers. Profiled with immunoSEQ multiplex PCR; TCRdb holds only in-frame clones, not every one. Found here are some 210,000 clones, over 80% of them singletons; the top ten hold around 1.4%. The CDR3 covers 15 residues. CDR1 is LNHNV and CDR2 is YYDKDF in the germline V gene (reference sequence). V was shortened by 1 base and J by 3 bases, with 10 bases between the two germline ends. The genes are TRBV15 and TRBJ1-5, with D maybe TRBD1 (5 bases). Material: PBMCs. This receptor was obtained from a man aged 25 to 40 in good health and CMV-seronegative. The CDR3 is CATSRVGALNQPQHF. The CDR3 region has the DNA TGTGCCACCAGCAGAGTTGGGGCCCTCAATCAGCCCCAGCATTTT. Full variable domain (remainder filled in from reference TRBV15 and TRBJ1-5): DAMVIQNPRYQVTQFGKPVTLSCSQTLNHNVMYWYQQKSSQAPKLLFHYYDKDFNNEADTPDNFQSRRPNTSFCFLDIRSPGLGDTAMYLCATSRVGALNQPQHFGDGTRLSIL.